The clone carrying this T cell receptor beta chain was seen a handful of times. Its specificity is not known. The authors reverse transcribed all of the isolated RNA, so sequencing captured expressed TCRB transcripts. TCRdb's copy holds only in-frame clones and misses some; the assay was immunoSEQ multiplex PCR. This sample yields around 250,000 clones, of which about 15% are seen a single time; 0.019% belongs to the top ten. The sample belongs to a study of beta chain features in type 1 diabetes. Regarding the study as a whole: Shorter TCRB CDR3s, moderately but significantly so, were found in Type 1 diabetes patients in all four CD4+ subsets. Within patients, naive, central memory and Treg TCRB repertoires seemed more similar than within healthy donors.

Trimming cost V 6 bases and J 3 bases; bases outside gene matches: 6. This CDR3 has 14 residues. Looked up from germline, CDR1 is MNHNS and CDR2 is SASEGT. This receptor was identified in a young man with type 1 diabetes. The rearrangement uses TRBV6-1 and TRBJ2-7, with 9 bases fitting TRBD1. Sequenced material: naive CD4+ T cells from blood. CDR3 in DNA: TGTGCCAGCAGGGAACCGGGACAGGGCTACGAGCAGTACTTC. It is translated as CASREPGQGYEQYF.